The sample holds one count of the clone carrying this T cell receptor (beta chain). This sample was taken from a study of technical replicates of blood from several donors. Assay used: immunoSEQ multiplex PCR; TCRdb lists only in-frame clones, some missing. The sample has fewer than 85,000 clones, 92% seen once; the top ten hold 0.41%. This CDR3 comprises 15 residues. CDR1 is LNHDA, CDR2 SQIVND, per germline (reference sequence). V lost 10 bases and J lost 2; bases outside the gene matches: 13. This chain uses TRBV19 with TRBJ1-1; 7 nucleotides agree with TRBD1. Input material: T cells isolated from PBMCs. The sequence came from a human donor in good health. The CDR3 coding sequence is TGTGCCACCAAGGCCGGGACAGAGAGAAACACTGAAGCTTTCTTT. The encoded protein is CATKAGTERNTEAFF.